This TCR beta chain was captured by sequencing in a study of beta chain features in type 1 diabetes. Looking at the study overall: Analysis included more than 90 million sorted cells drawn from all samples.

The CDR3 has 15 residues. Germline V gives CDR1 SQVTM, CDR2 ANQGSEA. J was trimmed by 10 bases and V by 7 bases; bases with no gene match: 14. Study-wide results and limits: Naive, central memory and regulatory TCRB repertoires appeared more similar among patients than healthy donors.

Sorting of CD4+ naive, central memory, regulatory and stem cell-like memory cells was performed via CD45RO/CCR7/CD25/CD127/CD95/CD27. Sequencing targeted expressed TCRB transcripts, as all isolated RNA had been reverse transcribed. Profiling relied on immunoSEQ multiplex PCR, and the TCRdb table lists in-frame clones only, not all of them. This table has approximately 40,000 clones, 50% appearing once. As regards this clone: Its target is not known.

V gene TRBV29-1 combines with J gene TRBJ2-1, with 12 bases fitting TRBD2. This TCR was recovered from a woman aged 25 to 45 in good health. Sequencing was performed on stem cell memory CD4+ T cells from blood. As DNA, the CDR3 is TGCAGCGCCGGAGCCCTAGCGGGAGGGCCGGGCGAGCAGTTCTTC. Translated: CSAGALAGGPGEQFF.